The 5 T cell receptor beta chains given below trace back to one sample, sequenced in a study of cytomegalovirus exposure and HLA in healthy donors. The PCR made use of 60 Vbeta and 13 Jbeta primers. Assay: immunoSEQ multiplex PCR; the TCRdb copy retains only in-frame clones and omits some. The sample has 130,000 to 150,000 clones; about four fifths are singletons. The sequenced sample consisted of PBMCs. The receptor set was obtained from a young man in good health and CMV-seronegative.

The V gene is TRBV2, the J gene TRBJ1-4, with 9 bases fitting TRBD1. There are 15 residues in the CDR3. The V gene end was trimmed by 5 bases and the J gene end by 4 bases; junction bases not matched to a gene: 5. Germline V gene lookup returns CDR1 SNHLY and CDR2 FYNNEI. The CDR3 nucleotides read TGTGCCAGCAGTAAGACAGGGGGTCTTAATGAAAAACTGTTTTTT. Protein sequence: CASSKTGGLNEKLFF.

V gene TRBV5-1 combines with J gene TRBJ1-1; no definite D call. Germline lookup yields CDR1 SGHRS and CDR2 YFSETQ. This CDR3 contains 15 residues. Trimming shortened V by 0 bases and J by 5 bases, and 14 bases separated the two germline ends. CDR3 coding DNA: TGCGCCAGCAGCTTGGCCGCGGGAAAGGGAACTGAAGCTTTCTTT. Translated, it gives CASSLAAGKGTEAFF. The full variable domain, in which reference TRBV5-1 and TRBJ1-1 provide the parts outside the CDR3, is KAGVTQTPRYLIKTRGQQVTLSCSPISGHRSVSWYQQTPGQGLQFLFEYFSETQRNKGNFPGRFSGRQFSNSRSEMNVSTLELGDSALYLCASSLAAGKGTEAFFGQGTRLTVV.

The chain joins TRBV5-1 to TRBJ2-7; D gene unclear. The CDR3 is 14 residues long. Trimming cost V 0 bases and J 2 bases, with 9 bases left between them. The germline V gene encodes CDR1 SGHRS and CDR2 YFSETQ. In nucleotides, the CDR3 is TGCGCCAGCAGCTTGGGAGGAGCTACCTACGAGCAGTACTTC. It is translated as CASSLGGATYEQYF.

V is TRBV11-2 and J is TRBJ1-2; tentative D call: TRBD1 (6 bases). The CDR3 runs to 16 residues. Deletions cut 0 bases from V and 6 bases from J, with 17 bases between. From germline, CDR1 is SGHAT and CDR2 FQNNGV. The CDR3 spells CASSLDLGRGADGYTF. CDR3 in DNA: TGTGCCAGCAGCTTAGATCTGGGTCGGGGGGCGGATGGCTACACCTTC.

This CDR3 reads CASSALGPQETQYF. CDR3 bases: TGTGCCAGCAGTGCCCTCGGTCCCCAAGAGACCCAGTACTTC. The V gene is TRBV25-1, the J gene TRBJ2-5; no firm D call. Between the trimmed V and J ends, which lost 4 bases and 1 base, there was a span of 10 bases. The CDR3 is 14 residues long. Germline CDR1 MGHDK, CDR2 SYGVNS.